A single sample gave rise to the 2 T cell receptor beta chains below, sequenced in a study of blood T cell repertoires in COVID-19. Produced via immunoSEQ multiplex PCR; TCRdb's table is partial and in-frame only. Among 250,000 to 400,000 clones listed, around 88% were seen once. What was sequenced was peripheral blood. Receptors originate from a woman aged 25-40 years with COVID-19, enrolled during active disease.

The chain employs TRBV7-8 and TRBJ2-2; TRBD2 is a possible D gene (7 bases). This CDR3 has 16 residues. The germline gives CDR1 SGHVS, CDR2 FQNEAQ. V was clipped by 5 bases and J by 6 bases, with 19 bases between them. CDR3: CASSKIPGGRSGELFF. The CDR3 bases are TGTGCCAGCAGCAAAATCCCCGGGGGGCGGTCCGGGGAGCTGTTTTTT. The variable domain in full, completed from reference TRBV7-8 and TRBJ2-2, reads GAGVSQSPRYKVAKRGQDVALRCDPISGHVSLFWYQQALGQGPEFLTYFQNEAQLDKSGLPSDRFFAERPEGSVSTLKIQRTQQEDSAVYLCASSKIPGGRSGELFFGEGSRLTVL.

This clone was found a few times. The gene calls are TRBV19 and TRBJ1-2; no reliable D call. Trimming cost V 6 bases and J 4 bases, with 18 bases left between them. Per the germline V gene, CDR1 is LNHDA and CDR2 is SQIVND (reference sequence). This CDR3 spans 15 amino acids. In nucleotides, the CDR3 is TGTGCCAGTAGCCGCAGAGGGATTCCTAGCTATGGCTACACCTTC. Encoded protein: CASSRRGIPSYGYTF.